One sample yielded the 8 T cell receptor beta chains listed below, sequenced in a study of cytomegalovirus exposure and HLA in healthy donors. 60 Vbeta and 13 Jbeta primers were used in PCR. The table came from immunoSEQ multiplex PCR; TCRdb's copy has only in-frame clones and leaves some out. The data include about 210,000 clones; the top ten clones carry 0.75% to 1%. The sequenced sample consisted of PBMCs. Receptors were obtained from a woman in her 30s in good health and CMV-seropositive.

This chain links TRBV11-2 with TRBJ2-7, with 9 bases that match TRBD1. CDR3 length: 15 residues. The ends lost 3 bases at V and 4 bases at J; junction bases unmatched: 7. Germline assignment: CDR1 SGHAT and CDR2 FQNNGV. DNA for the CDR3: TGTGCCAGCAGCTTCCTGGGACAGGGCCCATACGAGCAGTACTTC. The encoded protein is CASSFLGQGPYEQYF.

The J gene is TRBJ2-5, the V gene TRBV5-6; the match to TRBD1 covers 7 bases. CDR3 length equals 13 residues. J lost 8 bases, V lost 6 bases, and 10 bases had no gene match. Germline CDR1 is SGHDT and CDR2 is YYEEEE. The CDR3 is CASTRQGRDTQYF. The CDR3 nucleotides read TGTGCCAGCACCCGACAGGGAAGAGACACCCAGTACTTC.

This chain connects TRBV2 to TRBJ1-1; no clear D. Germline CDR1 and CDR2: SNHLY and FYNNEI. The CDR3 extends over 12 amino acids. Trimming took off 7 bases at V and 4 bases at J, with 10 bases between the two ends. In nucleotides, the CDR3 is TGTGCCAGCATGGAGGAAGGCACTGAAGCTTTCTTT. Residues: CASMEEGTEAFF.

CDR3: CASSQETGLTNEKLFF. Written as DNA, the CDR3 is TGCGCCAGCAGCCAAGAGACAGGGTTGACTAATGAAAAACTGTTTTTT. V is TRBV4-3 and J is TRBJ1-4; 7 positions match TRBD1. J lost 2 bases, V lost 0 bases, and 3 bases had no gene match. Germline values: CDR1 LGHNA, CDR2 YSLEER. The CDR3 has 16 amino acids.

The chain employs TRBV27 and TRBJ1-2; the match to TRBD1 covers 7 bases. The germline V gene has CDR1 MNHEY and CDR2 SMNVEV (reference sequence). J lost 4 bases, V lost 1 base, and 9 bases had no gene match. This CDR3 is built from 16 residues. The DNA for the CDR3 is TGTGCCAGCAGTTTATGGTCTCCGGGACAGACCTATGGCTACACCTTC. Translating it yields CASSLWSPGQTYGYTF.

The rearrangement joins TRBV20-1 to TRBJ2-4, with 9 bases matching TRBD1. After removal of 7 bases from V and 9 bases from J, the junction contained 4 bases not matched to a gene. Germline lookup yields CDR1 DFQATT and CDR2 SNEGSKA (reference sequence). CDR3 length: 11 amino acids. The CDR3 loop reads CSVGQGVIQYF. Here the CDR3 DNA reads TGCAGTGTGGGACAGGGCGTCATTCAGTACTTC.

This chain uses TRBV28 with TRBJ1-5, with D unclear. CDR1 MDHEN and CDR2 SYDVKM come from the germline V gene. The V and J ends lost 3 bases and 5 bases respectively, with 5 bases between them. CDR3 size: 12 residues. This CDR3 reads CASSLSYQPQHF. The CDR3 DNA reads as TGTGCCAGCAGTTTGTCATATCAGCCCCAGCATTTT.

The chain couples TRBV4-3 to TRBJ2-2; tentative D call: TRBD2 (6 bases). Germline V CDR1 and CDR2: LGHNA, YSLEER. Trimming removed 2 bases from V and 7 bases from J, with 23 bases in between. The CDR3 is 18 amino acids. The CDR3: CASSQSHSEEGHVGELFF. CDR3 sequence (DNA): TGCGCCAGCAGCCAATCTCATTCGGAGGAGGGCCATGTCGGGGAGCTGTTTTTT.